The 9 T cell receptor beta chains listed next were all sequenced from one sample in a study of beta chain features in type 1 diabetes. cDNA synthesis used the whole RNA isolate, giving expressed TCRB sequences. Measured with immunoSEQ multiplex PCR; TCRdb has only the in-frame clones, and not every one. Here the sample spans under 950,000 clones, roughly 16% being singletons. Sequenced sample: naive CD4+ T cells from blood. The origin of the receptors is a woman aged 18-29 years in good health.

The chain joins TRBV21-1 to TRBJ2-2; the table's D call TRBD2 went unverified against the DNA. TRBV21-1 constitutes a pseudogene. The CDR3 contains 18 residues. The CDR3 spells CASSSAGTSGRVTGELFF. For the CDR3, the DNA is TGTGCCAGCAGCAGCGCCGGGACTAGCGGGAGGGTAACCGGGGAGCTGTTTTTT.

This clone was detected a few times. V gene TRBV5-1 combines with J gene TRBJ2-7; no clear D. CDR3 length equals 15 residues. CDR1 and CDR2 from the germline V gene are SGHRS and YFSETQ. V gave up 0 bases and J gave up 6 bases, with 16 bases separating them. DNA for the CDR3: TGCGCCAGCAGCTTGGCCGATCTCGCCTTGTCCGAGCAGTACTTC. It yields the protein CASSLADLALSEQYF.

The rearrangement joins TRBV6-6 to TRBJ2-1, with D perhaps matching TRBD2 (7 bases). CDR3 size: 15 residues. Trimming removed 2 bases at V and 7 bases at J, with 15 bases between. The germline CDR1 and CDR2 sequences are MNHNY and SVGAGI (reference sequence). DNA of the CDR3: TGTGCCAGCAGTTACGGGAGGGGGTTGTCTAATGAGCAGTTCTTC. This sequence encodes CASSYGRGLSNEQFF.

V and J are TRBV27 and TRBJ2-5, with D unclear. The CDR3 is 14 residues long. Germline CDR1 reads MNHEY; CDR2 reads SMNVEV (reference sequence). V gave up 7 bases and J gave up 3 bases, with 15 bases separating them. CDR3 sequence (DNA): TGTGCCAGCAACACCTCCTGGGCCAAAGAGACCCAGTACTTC. It specifies CASNTSWAKETQYF.

This clone was seen a few times. V usage is TRBV19 and J usage is TRBJ2-1; 7 nucleotides align to TRBD1. This CDR3 comprises 15 residues. J lost 1 base, V lost 3 bases, and 3 bases had no gene match. CDR1 and CDR2 (germline): LNHDA, SQIVND (reference sequence). The CDR3 DNA sequence: TGTGCCAGTAGTATCAGGACAGGTTCCTACAATGAGCAGTTCTTC. Its protein product is CASSIRTGSYNEQFF.

This clone was seen more than once but under ten times. The V call is TRBV4-3, the J call TRBJ1-4, with 7 positions matching TRBD1. Unmatched junction bases numbered 14, after V lost 2 bases and J lost 5 bases. CDR1 is LGHNA, CDR2 YSLEER, per germline. This CDR3 has 18 residues. This CDR3 is CASSQTVQGQRLNEKLFF. CDR3 bases: TGCGCCAGCAGCCAAACTGTACAGGGACAGCGTTTAAATGAAAAACTGTTTTTT.

The sample holds a few counts of this clone. The genes are TRBV2 and TRBJ1-4, with 7 bases that match TRBD1. With V trimmed by 8 bases and J by 7 bases, 4 bases remained unmatched. CDR1 SNHLY and CDR2 FYNNEI come from the germline V gene. This CDR3 has 12 amino acids. CDR3 region: CASGQELEKLFF. As DNA, the CDR3 is TGTGCCAGCGGACAGGAGCTTGAAAAACTGTTTTTT.

As to this clone: This sample also contains other DNA sequences that code for the same CDR3. The chain has TRBV7-2 and TRBJ1-1; 8 bases agree with TRBD1. The CDR3 is made up of 14 amino acids. V trimming: 5 bases; J trimming: 2 bases; junction bases outside the gene matches: 4. Germline CDR1 SGHTA, CDR2 FQGNSA. CDR3: CASSAGQGNTEAFF. The CDR3 nucleotides are TGTGCCAGCAGCGCCGGACAGGGAAACACTGAAGCTTTCTTT.

The chain recombines TRBV5-4 with TRBJ1-1; 7 bases align to TRBD1. Germline V CDR1 and CDR2: SGHNT, YYREEE (reference sequence). The CDR3 spans 18 residues. Unmatched junction bases numbered 16, after V lost 5 bases and J lost 0 bases. The CDR3 here is CASSSPADRASMNTEAFF. In nucleotides, the CDR3 is TGTGCCAGCAGTTCCCCGGCCGACAGGGCCTCTATGAACACTGAAGCTTTCTTT.